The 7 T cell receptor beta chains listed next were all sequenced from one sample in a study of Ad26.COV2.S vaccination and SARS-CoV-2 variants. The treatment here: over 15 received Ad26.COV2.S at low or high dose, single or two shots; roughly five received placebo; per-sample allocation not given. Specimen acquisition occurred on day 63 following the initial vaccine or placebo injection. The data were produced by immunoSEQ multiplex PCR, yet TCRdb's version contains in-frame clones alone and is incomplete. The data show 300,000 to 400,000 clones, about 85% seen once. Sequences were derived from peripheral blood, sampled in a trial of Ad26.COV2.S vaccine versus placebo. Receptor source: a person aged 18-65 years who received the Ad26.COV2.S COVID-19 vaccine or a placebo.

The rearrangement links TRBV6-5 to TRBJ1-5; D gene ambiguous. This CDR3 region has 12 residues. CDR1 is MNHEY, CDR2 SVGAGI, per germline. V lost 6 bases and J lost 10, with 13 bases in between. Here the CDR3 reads CASRTTRGPQHF. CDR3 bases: TGTGCCAGCAGGACTACTCGGGGTCCCCAGCATTTT.

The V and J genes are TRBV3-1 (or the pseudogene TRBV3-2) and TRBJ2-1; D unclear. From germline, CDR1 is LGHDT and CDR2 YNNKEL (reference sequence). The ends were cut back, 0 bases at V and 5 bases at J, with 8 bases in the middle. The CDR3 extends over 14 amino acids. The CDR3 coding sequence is TGTGCCAGCAGCCAAGAATACTACAACAATGAGCAGTTCTTC. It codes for CASSQEYYNNEQFF.

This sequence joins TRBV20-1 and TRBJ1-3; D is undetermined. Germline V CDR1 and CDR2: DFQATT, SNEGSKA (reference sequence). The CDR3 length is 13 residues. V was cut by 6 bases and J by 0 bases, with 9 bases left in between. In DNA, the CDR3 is TGCAGTGCAAGTGAGGACTCTGGAAACACCATATATTTT. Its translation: CSASEDSGNTIYF.

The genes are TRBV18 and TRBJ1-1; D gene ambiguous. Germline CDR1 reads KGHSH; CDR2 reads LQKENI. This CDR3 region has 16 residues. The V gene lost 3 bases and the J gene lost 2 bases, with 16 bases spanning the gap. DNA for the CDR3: TGTGCCAGCTCACCTCGGGGATTAGCATCTAACACTGAAGCTTTCTTT. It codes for CASSPRGLASNTEAFF.

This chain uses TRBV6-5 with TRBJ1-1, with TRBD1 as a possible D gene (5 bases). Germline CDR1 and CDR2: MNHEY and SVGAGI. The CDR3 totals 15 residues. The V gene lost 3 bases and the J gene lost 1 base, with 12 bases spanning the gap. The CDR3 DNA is TGTGCCAGCAGTTATACCGGGGCGACGAACACTGAAGCTTTCTTT. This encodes CASSYTGATNTEAFF.

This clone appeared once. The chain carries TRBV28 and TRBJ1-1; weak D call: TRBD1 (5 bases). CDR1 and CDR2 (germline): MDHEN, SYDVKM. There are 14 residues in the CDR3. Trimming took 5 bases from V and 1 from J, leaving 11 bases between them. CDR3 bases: TGTGCCAGCAGTCGGGGGTTATCGAACACTGAAGCTTTCTTT. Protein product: CASSRGLSNTEAFF.

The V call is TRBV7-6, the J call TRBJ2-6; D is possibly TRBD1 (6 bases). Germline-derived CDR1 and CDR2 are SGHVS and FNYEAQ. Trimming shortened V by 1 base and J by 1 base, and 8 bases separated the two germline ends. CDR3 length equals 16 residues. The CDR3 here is CASSLDRESGANVLTF. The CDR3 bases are TGTGCCAGCAGCTTAGACAGGGAATCTGGGGCCAACGTCCTGACTTTC.